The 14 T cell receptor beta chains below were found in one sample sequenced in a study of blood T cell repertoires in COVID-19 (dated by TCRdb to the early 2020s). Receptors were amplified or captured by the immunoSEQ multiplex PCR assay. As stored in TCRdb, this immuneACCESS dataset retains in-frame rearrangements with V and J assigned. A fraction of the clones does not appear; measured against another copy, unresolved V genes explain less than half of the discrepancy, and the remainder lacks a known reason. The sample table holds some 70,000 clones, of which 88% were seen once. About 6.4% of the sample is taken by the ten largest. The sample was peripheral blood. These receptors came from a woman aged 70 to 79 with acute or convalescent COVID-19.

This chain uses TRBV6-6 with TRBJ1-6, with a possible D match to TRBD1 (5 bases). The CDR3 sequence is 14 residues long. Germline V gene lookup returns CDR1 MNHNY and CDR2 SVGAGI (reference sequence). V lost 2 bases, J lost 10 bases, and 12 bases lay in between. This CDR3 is CASSYRGIESPLHF. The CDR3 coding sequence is TGTGCCAGCAGTTACAGGGGCATAGAGTCACCCCTCCACTTT.

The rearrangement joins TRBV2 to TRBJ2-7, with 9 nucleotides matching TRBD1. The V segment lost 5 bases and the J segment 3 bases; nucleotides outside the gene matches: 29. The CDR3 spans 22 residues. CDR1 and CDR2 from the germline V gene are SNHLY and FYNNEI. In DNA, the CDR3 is TGTGCCAGCAGTCAGCGGACAGGGGTCGACTCTTGCCCTCACGTAATAATCTACGAGCAGTACTTC. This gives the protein CASSQRTGVDSCPHVIIYEQYF. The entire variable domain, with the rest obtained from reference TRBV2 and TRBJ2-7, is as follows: EPEVTQTPSHQVTQMGQEVILRCVPISNHLYFYWYRQILGQKVEFLVSFYNNEISEKSEIFDDQFSVERPDGSNFTLKIRSTKLEDSAMYFCASSQRTGVDSCPHVIIYEQYFGPGTRLTVT.

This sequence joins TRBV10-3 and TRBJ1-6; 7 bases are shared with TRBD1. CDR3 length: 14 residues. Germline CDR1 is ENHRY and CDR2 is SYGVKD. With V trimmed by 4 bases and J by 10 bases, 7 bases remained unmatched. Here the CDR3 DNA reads TGTGCCATCAGTGGACAGGGTGAGGGATCACCCCTCCACTTT. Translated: CAISGQGEGSPLHF.

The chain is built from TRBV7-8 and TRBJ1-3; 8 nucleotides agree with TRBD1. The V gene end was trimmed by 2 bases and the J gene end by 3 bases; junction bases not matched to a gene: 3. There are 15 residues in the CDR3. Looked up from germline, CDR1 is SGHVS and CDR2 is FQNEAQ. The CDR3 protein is CASSLTGGIGNTIYF. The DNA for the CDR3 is TGTGCCAGCAGCTTAACAGGGGGAATTGGAAACACCATATATTTT.

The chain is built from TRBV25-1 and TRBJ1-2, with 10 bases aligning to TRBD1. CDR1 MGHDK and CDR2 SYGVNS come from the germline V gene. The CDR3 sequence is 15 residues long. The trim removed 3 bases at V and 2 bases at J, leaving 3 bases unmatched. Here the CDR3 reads CASSETGQGNYGYTF. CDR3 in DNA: TGTGCCAGCAGTGAGACGGGACAGGGGAACTATGGCTACACCTTC.

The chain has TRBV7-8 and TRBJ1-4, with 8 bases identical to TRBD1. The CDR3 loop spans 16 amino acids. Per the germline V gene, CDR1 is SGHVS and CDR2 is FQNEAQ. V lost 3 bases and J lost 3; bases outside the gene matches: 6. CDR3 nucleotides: TGTGCCAGCAGCTTCCGCCCGGACAGGGCTAATGAAAAACTGTTTTTT. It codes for CASSFRPDRANEKLFF.

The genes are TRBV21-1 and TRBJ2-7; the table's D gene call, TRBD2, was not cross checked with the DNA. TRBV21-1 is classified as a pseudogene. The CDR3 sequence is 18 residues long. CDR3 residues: CASSKRELAGPSTYEQYF. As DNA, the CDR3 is TGTGCCAGCAGCAAAAGGGAGCTAGCGGGGCCCTCCACCTACGAGCAGTACTTC.

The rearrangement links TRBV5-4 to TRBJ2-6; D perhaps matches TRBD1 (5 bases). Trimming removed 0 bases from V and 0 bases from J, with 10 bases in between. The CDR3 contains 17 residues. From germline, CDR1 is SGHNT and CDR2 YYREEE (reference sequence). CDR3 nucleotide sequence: TGTGCCAGCAGCTTGGGACAGCTTGACTCTGGGGCCAACGTCCTGACTTTC. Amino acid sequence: CASSLGQLDSGANVLTF.

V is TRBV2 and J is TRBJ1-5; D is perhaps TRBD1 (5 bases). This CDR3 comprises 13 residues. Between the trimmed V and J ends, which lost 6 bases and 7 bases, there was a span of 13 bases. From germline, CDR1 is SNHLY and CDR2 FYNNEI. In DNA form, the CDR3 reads TGTGCCAGCAGCCTTATAAAGGGGCAGCCCCAGCATTTT. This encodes CASSLIKGQPQHF.

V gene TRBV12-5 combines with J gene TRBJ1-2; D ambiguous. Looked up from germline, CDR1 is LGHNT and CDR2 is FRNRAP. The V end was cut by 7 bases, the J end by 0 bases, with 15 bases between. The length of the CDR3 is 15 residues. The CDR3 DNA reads TGTGCTAGTGCCCCCTCCCGGGTGACTAACTATGGCTACACCTTC. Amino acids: CASAPSRVTNYGYTF.

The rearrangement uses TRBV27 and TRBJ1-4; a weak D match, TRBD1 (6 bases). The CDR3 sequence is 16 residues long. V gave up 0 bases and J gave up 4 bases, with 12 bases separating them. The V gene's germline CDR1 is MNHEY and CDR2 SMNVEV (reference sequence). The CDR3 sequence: CASSLSGTYFNEKLFF. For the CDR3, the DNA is TGTGCCAGCAGTTTATCCGGGACATATTTTAATGAAAAACTGTTTTTT.

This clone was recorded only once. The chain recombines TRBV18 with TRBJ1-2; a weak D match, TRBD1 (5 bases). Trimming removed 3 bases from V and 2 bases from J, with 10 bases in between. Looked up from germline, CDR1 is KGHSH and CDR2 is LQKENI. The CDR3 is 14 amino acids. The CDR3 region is CASSPATVNYGYTF. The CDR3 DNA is TGTGCCAGCTCACCTGCGACAGTCAACTATGGCTACACCTTC.

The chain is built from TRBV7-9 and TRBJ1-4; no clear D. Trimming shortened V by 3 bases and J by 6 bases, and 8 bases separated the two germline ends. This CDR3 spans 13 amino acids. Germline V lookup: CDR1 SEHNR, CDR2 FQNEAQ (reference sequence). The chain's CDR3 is CASSFESYEKLFF. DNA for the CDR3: TGTGCCAGCAGCTTTGAGTCTTATGAAAAACTGTTTTTT.

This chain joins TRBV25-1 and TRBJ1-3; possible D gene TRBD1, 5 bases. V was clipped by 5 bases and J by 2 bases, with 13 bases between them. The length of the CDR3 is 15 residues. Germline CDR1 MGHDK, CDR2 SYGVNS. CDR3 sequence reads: CASSLTTAPGNTIYF. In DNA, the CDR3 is TGTGCCAGCAGTCTTACGACAGCGCCTGGAAACACCATATATTTT.